This TCR beta chain was sequenced during a study of T cell changes during pregnancy in multiple sclerosis. The CDR3 has 14 amino acids. The germline gives CDR1 MNHEY, CDR2 SVGAGI. Trimming removed 5 bases from V and 8 bases from J; junction bases left unmatched: 5. This clone occurred once. The protocol was immunoSEQ multiplex PCR, while the TCRdb copy is restricted to in-frame clones and leaves out a portion. The table includes about 25,000 clones, about nine tenths detected once. The sequence came from a female donor in good health, enrolled as a control in a pregnancy study. Sequences were derived from CD8+ T cells from peripheral blood mononuclear cells, sampled in the first trimester of pregnancy. This sequence joins TRBV6-5 and TRBJ2-1, with 11 bases aligning to TRBD1. The CDR3 DNA reads as TGTGCCAGCAGTAGGACAGGGGGCACAGATGAGCAGTTCTTC. It is translated as CASSRTGGTDEQFF.